Listed below are T cell receptor beta chains from one sample, sequenced in a study of T cell responses to AZD1222 COVID-19 vaccine. Assay: immunoSEQ multiplex PCR; the TCRdb copy retains only in-frame clones and omits some. Of 200,000 or so clones in the sample, under 95% are singletons; the top ten hold roughly 0.99%. The starting material was peripheral blood, obtained on day 0 of AZD1222 vaccination. These receptors all stem from an adult in good health. Both conserved end residues are trimmed from each CDR3. Each record gives: V gene, D gene, J gene, CDR3 protein. A D gene is named only where the DNA matches it firmly.

>TRBV7-7|.|TRBJ2-1
ASSLAPFGNEQF
>TRBV3-1/TRBV3-2|.|TRBJ1-2
ASSQDPPTGPGYT
>TRBV15|.|TRBJ2-7
ATSRVTNPYEQY
>TRBV27|.|TRBJ1-2
ASSSWAGGYT
>TRBV7-2|.|TRBJ1-1
ASSLGWVREAF
>TRBV18|.|TRBJ2-1
ASSPLGHGTNEQF
>TRBV20-1|.|TRBJ1-2
SASGRPNYGYT
>TRBV6-5|.|TRBJ2-3
ASRSGGSTDTQY
>TRBV2|.|TRBJ2-1
ASRPGSGGRYNEQF
>TRBV9|TRBD2|TRBJ2-3
ASSAGGGAKTDTQY
>TRBV5-1|.|TRBJ2-5
ASSGEDTRETQY
>TRBV2|.|TRBJ1-4
ASSEDRVGREKLF
>TRBV7-2|.|TRBJ1-5
ASSRDSGVYQPQH
>TRBV5-1|.|TRBJ1-2
ASSPSGGNYGYT
>TRBV10-3|TRBD2|TRBJ2-1
ATKREGQVDEQF
>TRBV7-9|.|TRBJ1-2
ASTPAGALHGYT
>TRBV27|TRBD1|TRBJ1-6
APGTGVTYNSPLH
>TRBV4-2|.|TRBJ1-1
ASSQGDDRVNTEAF
>TRBV7-9|.|TRBJ2-1
ATVGQLINEQF
>TRBV10-3|.|TRBJ1-1
AISEGRDRNTEAF
>TRBV19|.|TRBJ1-5
ASRPWGDTPLDFNQPQH
>TRBV18|.|TRBJ2-7
ASSRRDDYEQY
>TRBV9|TRBD2|TRBJ2-2
ASSVVGWERGAARVPTGELF
>TRBV10-2|.|TRBJ1-6
ASSDNRNNSPLH
>TRBV7-2|.|TRBJ1-6
ASCGGGWLPLH
>TRBV7-9|.|TRBJ1-5
ASSHPQGGGYNQPQH
>TRBV5-4|.|TRBJ1-2
ASSLAQVNYGYT
>TRBV4-3|.|TRBJ1-4
ASSQVYRGTNEKLF
>TRBV5-4|TRBD1|TRBJ2-2
ASSLGQGGTGELF
>TRBV18|TRBD1|TRBJ2-7
ASSPYRDRGYEQY
>TRBV7-2|.|TRBJ2-6
ASSWTKAGSGANVLT
>TRBV10-3|.|TRBJ1-1
AISESTGARLTEAF
>TRBV19|.|TRBJ1-5
ASSHAPTVNSNQPQH
>TRBV5-1|.|TRBJ2-2
ASSLSVGSTGELF
>TRBV5-1|TRBD1|TRBJ1-4
ASSLGDRDPNEKLF
>TRBV7-9|TRBD2|TRBJ2-1
ASSRTAAGGSNEQF
>TRBV12-3/TRBV12-4|.|TRBJ2-3
ASSPDRDTQY
>TRBV27|.|TRBJ1-2
ASSLSPGPNYGYT
>TRBV5-1|TRBD1|TRBJ2-3
ASSFGTGGDTQY
>TRBV28|TRBD2|TRBJ2-3
ASTSSGIGSDTQY
>TRBV12-2|.|TRBJ2-1
ASRLAAGTSGPETSYNEQF
>TRBV28|.|TRBJ1-2
ASSLSSLGGFKLYGYT
>TRBV5-4|.|TRBJ2-7
ASSFRDTTYEQY
>TRBV5-5|TRBD1|TRBJ1-5
ASSSGQGVDQPQH
>TRBV6-5|TRBD1|TRBJ1-4
ASRRGQGWREKLF
>TRBV5-1|TRBD1|TRBJ1-1
ASSPGQGDTEAF
>TRBV13|TRBD1|TRBJ2-7
ASSPSPGQGRERGTYEQY
>TRBV5-4|TRBD1|TRBJ2-1
ASSLTGGDNEQF
>TRBV5-8|.|TRBJ2-7
ASSLVGPGGEQY
>TRBV28|.|TRBJ1-5
ASSGTPELLRGNQPQH
>TRBV28|.|TRBJ1-2
ASSSTQSAYGYT
>TRBV6-5|TRBD2|TRBJ2-2
ASSAGESNTGELF
>TRBV18|.|TRBJ1-1
ASSPQSSRGNTEAF
>TRBV7-8|.|TRBJ2-5
ASSLGRAPPGETQY
>TRBV27|.|TRBJ1-5
ASSFGDTNQPQH